This paragraph reports one T cell receptor (beta chain). This sample is drawn from a study of shared clonotypes between healthy human individuals. Produced via immunoSEQ multiplex PCR; TCRdb's table is partial and in-frame only. This sample carries about 520,000 clones, 90% to 97% of them seen once, and the ten largest clones take around 0.066%. The sequence derives from a woman aged 25 to 45 in good health. Specimen: naive CD4+ T cells sorted from blood. This sample's subset: CD45RA+ positively selected.

The CDR3 protein is CSVETGNVAHEQYF. The CDR3 DNA is TGCAGCGTTGAAACAGGGAATGTTGCCCACGAGCAGTACTTC. V gene TRBV29-1 combines with J gene TRBJ2-7; a weak D match, TRBD1 (6 bases). The CDR3 length is 14 residues. Trimming took off 2 bases at V and 5 bases at J, with 16 bases between the two ends. Germline CDR1 is SQVTM and CDR2 is ANQGSEA.